This T cell receptor (beta chain) came from a study of T cell responses to AZD1222 COVID-19 vaccine (dated by TCRdb to the early 2020s). With respect to the entire study: A total of roughly 240 trial participants underwent TCR sequencing, of whom 207 received two doses of AZD1222 and about 26 received two doses of the MenACWY control vaccine. Trial participants were enrolled by age into 18-55, 56-69 and 70-plus year subgroups, with 148, 28 and 57 TCR-sequenced participants respectively.

The CDR3 regions of human TCRbeta chains were subjected to immunosequencing. The paper's data handling went like this. Repertoire TCRs were checked for matches against a reference library of SARS-CoV-2-specific TCRs that had been generated using the MIRA antigen-specificity platform. Breadth meant the fraction of unique TCRs that were SARS-CoV-2-associated, whereas depth meant the fraction of total T cells that were SARS-CoV-2-associated. Each spike-specific TCR was assigned to its reactive spike region and to a CD4 or CD8 class using the MIRA data. Log10-transformed breadth and depth values were compared by one-way ANOVA with Sidak's multiple comparisons tests. The table comes from immuneACCESS by way of TCRdb, which keeps in-frame sequences with V and J called. Part of the clones is missing from these tables; in studies checked, under half for an unresolved V gene and the rest for unknown reasons. From that table come the V and J calls and clone size; the DNA was used to work out D and trimming. This sample has 120,000 to 150,000 clones in its table, and about 89% of those were observed once. The ten most abundant clones make up 6.5% to 8% of the sample.

The sample's time point, from its label and the paper: about 28 days (+/-7) after the second vaccine dose. What the treatment or condition label conveys for this sample: meningococcal conjugate vaccine given as trial control. The vaccinee samples were drawn from two UK trials, COV001 and COV002, one of which was a single-blind randomized controlled phase 2/3 trial testing AZD1222 (ChAdOx1 nCoV-19) in healthy adults. Trial participant PBMC samples were collected at day 0 and day 28 after the second dose for TCRbeta chain sequencing. On the study overall, not on this receptor specifically: Vaccine-associated CD4 TCRs spanned the whole spike protein, with dominant responses in regions 160-218 and 743-854. In the small 56-69-year group, the increase in depth fell short of significance, most likely because of low power. Because no samples from the day 14 peak response were available, repertoires could be characterized only after the peak T cell response. A significant rise in spike-specific TCR breadth and depth was observed after two AZD1222 doses relative to day 0 and relative to MenACWY recipients. Reportedly, almost half of the unique spike-specific TCRs recognized epitopes lying outside the regions that are mutated in the B.1.351 and B.1.1.7 variants. Conclusions about previously exposed vaccinees are limited because only a handful of AZD1222 recipients were SARS-CoV-2 seropositive at baseline. Most participants were white British and females outnumbered males, and the authors suggested that clonal diversity may have been underestimated.

Remarks on this clone: Its binding antigen is unknown. No base quality values were provided; no much bigger clone lies one nucleotide off.

According to the germline V gene, CDR1 reads MNHEY and CDR2 reads SVGAGI. V is clipped by 6 bases and J by 3 bases, and the sequence between their germline boundaries is 8 bases long. The CDR3 starts with the cysteine, ends with the phenylalanine, and has 12 residues. Only CDR3 DNA remains: 36 bases, in frame from the first base. The sequence derives from an adult who received the MenACWY meningococcal vaccine as a control. This chain joins TRBV6-5 to TRBJ1-1, with the D gene not clear enough to name. Sample: peripheral blood, taken 28 days after the second dose of the MenACWY control vaccine. The DNA sequence reads TGTGCCAGCAGCCGGTTGGACACTGAAGCTTTCTTT. Its protein product is CASSRLDTEAFF.